This T cell receptor (beta chain) was sequenced in a study of post-analysis software for immune sequencing data. Study findings and constraints: Significantly lower normalized Chao1 diversity was seen in multiple sclerosis patients than in controls. Four or five TRBV segments occurring more often in patients than controls included TRBV5-6, TRBV5-1 and TRBV20-1.

To note about this clonotype: Its antigen is not known.

The library was made from cDNA and included unique molecular identifiers. Out of roughly 0.85 to 10 million T cells, some 500,000 cDNA molecules were generated. TCRdb fed the PCR reads into MiXCR, producing one record per CDR3 protein. Of some 700,000 distinct CDR3 sequences listed, 55% to 60% are singletons. The CDR3 totals 12 residues. V gave up 6 bases and J gave up 7 bases, with 15 bases separating them. Germline V lookup: CDR1 SQVTM, CDR2 ANQGSEA. The TCR sequence derives from a girl aged 2 to 10 with multiple sclerosis. V is TRBV29-1 and J is TRBJ1-2; D is possibly TRBD1 (5 bases). Sequencing used blood. For the CDR3, the DNA is TGCAGCGTCGGGGAGGGGTTCTCTGGCTACACCTTC. It codes for CSVGEGFSGYTF.